A selection of T cell receptor beta chains follows, all from one sample in a study of CD8+ T cells in alopecia areata. Only in-frame clones appear in the TCRdb table, and some are missing; sequencing was by immunoSEQ multiplex PCR. The sample comprises 220,000 or so clones, roughly 57% of which are singletons, and around 0.44% rests with the top ten. The specimen was CD4+ T cells sorted from blood, collected at week 0. The receptors were gathered from a human donor with alopecia areata. CDR3s include the opening cysteine and the closing phenylalanine or tryptophan. The D gene is left open where the match is weak. Size values are once, few and many counts, or a class for expanded clones, and some rows have none.

TRBJ2-1	TRBV5-1	NA	TRBD1	CASSSGAGQGYNEQFF	TGCGCCAGCAGCTCCGGGGCGGGACAGGGATACAATGAGCAGTTCTTC
TRBJ2-5	TRBV30	few	NA	CALRGVRETQYF	TGTGCCCTGAGGGGAGTTAGGGAGACCCAGTACTTC
TRBJ2-7	TRBV7-2	few	TRBD2	CASSSPGLAGVYEQYF	TGTGCCAGCAGCTCACCGGGACTAGCGGGAGTATACGAGCAGTACTTC
TRBJ1-2	TRBV5-6	NA	NA	CASSLRMGYTF	TGTGCCAGCAGCTTGCGGATGGGCTACACCTTC
TRBJ2-3	TRBV9	NA	NA	CASSVAGGTTDTQYF	TGTGCCAGCAGCGTAGCTGGGGGAACCACAGATACGCAGTATTTT
TRBJ1-1	TRBV4-1	NA	NA	CASSHSDSNTEAFF	TGCGCCAGCAGCCACTCAGATTCCAACACTGAAGCTTTCTTT
TRBJ2-7	TRBV25-1	NA	NA	CASSETLYEQYF	TGTGCCAGCAGTGAAACCCTCTACGAGCAGTACTTC
TRBJ2-7	TRBV6-5	NA	TRBD2	CASSVTSDYYEQYF	TGTGCCAGCAGTGTAACTAGCGATTACTACGAGCAGTACTTC
TRBJ1-5	TRBV5-1	NA	NA	CASSLEGFEYQPQHF	TGCGCCAGCAGCTTGGAAGGTTTTGAGTATCAGCCCCAGCATTTT
TRBJ2-1	TRBV27	NA	TRBD1	CASRRTGGPSSYNEQFF	TGTGCCAGCAGAAGGACAGGGGGCCCAAGCTCCTACAATGAGCAGTTCTTC
TRBJ1-1	TRBV9	NA	TRBD1	CASSVGDRFNTEAFF	TGTGCCAGCAGCGTAGGGGACAGGTTTAACACTGAAGCTTTCTTT
TRBJ2-5	TRBV29-1	NA	NA	CSVEDTGYQETQYF	TGCAGCGTTGAAGATACAGGGTACCAAGAGACCCAGTACTTC
TRBJ2-6	TRBV27	once	NA	CASSLIGSGANVLTF	TGTGCCAGCAGTTTGATCGGGTCTGGGGCCAACGTCCTGACTTTC
TRBJ1-2	TRBV7-9	NA	NA	CASSPAAVLYGYTF	TGCGCCAGCAGCCCCGCGGCGGTACTATATGGCTACACCTTC
TRBJ2-7	TRBV29-1	few	TRBD1	CSVGQGAEDEQYF	TGCAGCGTCGGACAGGGGGCTGAGGACGAGCAGTACTTC
TRBJ2-3	TRBV10-3	few	NA	CAISGASTDTQYF	TGTGCCATCAGTGGGGCTAGCACAGATACGCAGTATTTT
TRBJ2-6	TRBV30	NA	NA	CAWSVKGPPGGANVLTF	TGTGCCTGGAGTGTTAAGGGGCCCCCTGGGGGGGCCAACGTCCTGACTTTC
TRBJ1-5	TRBV30	NA	NA	CAWSVRRGTLNQPQHF	TGTGCCTGGAGTGTACGTAGAGGGACACTTAATCAGCCCCAGCATTTT
TRBJ1-1	TRBV29-1	NA	TRBD1	CSVTGGWTEAFF	TGCAGCGTAACAGGGGGTTGGACTGAAGCTTTCTTT
TRBJ2-2	TRBV5-1	NA	NA	CASSLAIGGNTGELFF	TGCGCCAGCAGCTTGGCCATCGGAGGGAACACCGGGGAGCTGTTTTTT
TRBJ2-7	TRBV29-1	NA	NA	CSVDAGMSYEQYF	TGCAGCGTTGATGCGGGGATGTCCTACGAGCAGTACTTC
TRBJ2-1	TRBV19	many	NA	CASSIDLPGHEQFF	TGTGCCAGTAGTATAGATCTCCCAGGGCATGAGCAGTTCTTC
TRBJ2-2	TRBV7-9	many	TRBD2	CATPRGALKNTGELFF	TGTGCCACCCCGCGGGGGGCCCTGAAGAACACCGGGGAGCTGTTTTTT
TRBJ1-3	TRBV5-1	NA	TRBD1	CASSLSGQGRNTIYF	TGCGCCAGCAGCTTGTCCGGACAGGGGAGAAACACCATATATTTT
TRBJ2-7	TRBV5-1	NA	TRBD1	CASSLEGQGSEQYF	TGCGCCAGCAGCTTAGAGGGACAGGGTTCCGAGCAGTACTTC
TRBJ1-4	TRBV6-5	once	TRBD1	CASRARDRGGKLFF	TGTGCCAGCAGGGCCCGGGACAGGGGGGGTAAGCTGTTTTTT
TRBJ2-1	TRBV29-1	once	NA	CSVGYSDEQFF	TGCAGCGTCGGATACTCCGATGAGCAGTTCTTC
TRBJ2-3	TRBV7-9	few	NA	CASSLSYGTDTQYF	TGTGCCAGCAGCTTATCCTATGGCACAGATACGCAGTATTTT
TRBJ1-5	TRBV7-2	few	NA	CASSFLESRAGQPQHF	TGTGCCAGCAGCTTTCTTGAGTCCAGGGCAGGGCAGCCCCAGCATTTT
TRBJ2-7	TRBV20-1	few	NA	CSARDGYEQYF	TGCAGTGCTAGAGATGGCTACGAGCAGTACTTC
TRBJ1-5	TRBV19	NA	NA	CASSMSRAPSNQPQHF	TGTGCCAGTAGTATGAGTAGAGCTCCAAGCAATCAGCCCCAGCATTTT
TRBJ2-5	TRBV5-6	NA	NA	CASSPPQETQYF	TGTGCCAGCAGCCCGCCCCAAGAGACCCAGTACTTC
TRBJ1-1	TRBV27	NA	NA	CASSFRGGGEAFF	TGTGCCAGCAGTTTCAGGGGCGGTGGTGAAGCTTTCTTT
TRBJ2-3	TRBV5-1	NA	TRBD1	CASSFGTAGTDTQYF	TGCGCCAGCAGCTTTGGGACAGCAGGCACAGATACGCAGTATTTT
TRBJ2-3	TRBV4-1	NA	NA	CASSQDGSSASHFITDTQYF	TGCGCCAGCAGCCAAGATGGGTCTAGCGCGTCCCATTTTATCACAGATACGCAGTATTTT
TRBJ1-2	TRBV29-1	NA	NA	CSVVGLDGYTF	TGCAGCGTTGTGGGTCTTGATGGCTACACCTTC
TRBJ2-7	TRBV11-2	NA	TRBD1	CASAKTGTGAYEQYF	TGTGCCAGCGCCAAAACCGGGACAGGGGCCTACGAGCAGTACTTC
TRBJ1-2	TRBV10-3	NA	NA	CAISDRAALANYGYTF	TGTGCCATCAGTGACAGGGCCGCTTTGGCTAACTATGGCTACACCTTC
TRBJ1-1	TRBV5-1	few	NA	CASSFEGPPRTEAFF	TGCGCCAGCAGCTTTGAGGGCCCCCCGAGAACTGAAGCTTTCTTT
TRBJ2-1	TRBV29-1	few	TRBD1	CSVERPGTGGYNEQFF	TGCAGCGTTGAACGCCCCGGGACAGGGGGCTACAATGAGCAGTTCTTC
TRBJ1-6	TRBV4-1	NA	TRBD1	CASSQADRGFNSALHF	TGCGCCAGCAGCCAAGCGGACAGGGGGTTTAATTCGGCCCTCCACTTT
TRBJ1-4	TRBV5-4	NA	NA	CASSFSPNEKLFF	TGTGCCAGCAGCTTTAGCCCTAATGAAAAACTGTTTTTT